One and the same sample provided the 29 T cell receptor beta chains below, sequenced in a study of T-cell reconstitution after alpha-beta-depleted transplantation in children. Library preparation (for TCRbeta) was performed with unique molecular identifiers. TCRdb recomputed calls from the PCR reads with MiXCR, one row per CDR3 protein. The sample consists of 580,000 or so distinct CDR3 sequences, 23% of them appearing once. This specimen was PBMCs, mostly from graft donor cells, taken 360 days after TCRalphabeta/CD19-depleted stem cell transplant. Receptors were obtained from a boy under two years old who had a stem cell transplant for acute myeloid leukemia, so the T cells may come from the graft donor.

The V and J genes are TRBV18 and TRBJ2-5; either TRBD1 or TRBD2 may supply D (5 bases each). There are 15 residues in the CDR3. Germline-derived CDR1 and CDR2 are KGHSH and LQKENI. V shed 4 bases and J shed 5 bases, with 17 bases lying between them. The CDR3 region is CASSRGDGLGETQYF. The CDR3 DNA is TGTGCCAGCTCACGAGGGGACGGCCTTGGGGAGACCCAGTACTTC.

The V gene is TRBV6-2 or TRBV6-3, the J gene TRBJ2-7, with D possibly matching TRBD1 (6 bases). The CDR3 extends over 14 amino acids. The V and J ends lost 2 bases and 3 bases respectively, with 11 bases between them. Germline lookup yields CDR1 MNHEY and CDR2 SVGEGT. CDR3 protein: CASSYGGAGYEQYF. CDR3 DNA sequence: TGTGCCAGCAGTTACGGGGGCGCGGGCTACGAGCAGTACTTC.

The chain has TRBV4-1 and TRBJ2-5, with TRBD2 matching 11 bases. Germline V gives CDR1 MGHRA, CDR2 YSYEKL. Trimming removed 0 bases from V and 2 bases from J; junction bases left unmatched: 5. The CDR3 covers 17 residues. As DNA, the CDR3 is TGCGCCAGCAGCCAAGATGAACTAGCGGGGGATCAAGAGACCCAGTACTTC. The encoded protein is CASSQDELAGDQETQYF.

This clonotype appeared a single time. The V and J genes are TRBV6-1 and TRBJ2-3; 8 nucleotides line up with TRBD1. Germline-derived CDR1 and CDR2 are MNHNS and SASEGT. V shed 7 bases and J 0 bases; nucleotides not matched to a gene: 9. The CDR3 is 16 amino acids. This CDR3 is CASIRAGGISTDTQYF. The DNA of the CDR3 is TGTGCCAGCATTCGCGCAGGGGGCATAAGCACAGATACGCAGTATTTT.

This chain uses TRBV12-3 or TRBV12-4 with TRBJ2-3; tentatively, D is TRBD1 (7 bases). This CDR3 is built from 14 residues. V shed 7 bases and J shed 5 bases, with 16 bases lying between them. CDR3 protein: CASIQGGLVDTQYF. The CDR3 nucleotides are TGTGCCAGCATCCAGGGGGGCCTGGTAGATACGCAGTATTTT.

The chain combines TRBV20-1 with TRBJ2-3; perhaps TRBD2 as D (5 bases). Between the trimmed V and J ends, which lost 5 bases and 3 bases, there was a span of 9 bases. The CDR3 extends over 12 amino acids. Germline-derived CDR1 and CDR2 are DFQATT and SNEGSKA (reference sequence). The CDR3: CSAFRGTDTQYF. The CDR3, as DNA: TGCAGTGCTTTTCGAGGGACAGATACGCAGTATTTT.

This clonotype was recorded a few times. The chain carries TRBV15 and TRBJ2-5; 9 bases agree with TRBD1. V was clipped by 1 base and J by 2 bases; unmatched bases: 5. CDR3 length: 16 amino acids. Germline CDR1 and CDR2: LNHNV and YYDKDF (reference sequence). CDR3: CATSRVPGTGQETQYF. The CDR3 DNA reads as TGTGCCACCAGCAGAGTGCCCGGGACAGGGCAAGAGACCCAGTACTTC.

In this sample, this clonotype turned up many times. The chain employs TRBV28 and TRBJ2-3; no clear D. The CDR3 runs 16 residues. V was clipped by 2 bases and J by 2 bases, with 14 bases between them. CDR1 and CDR2 (germline): MDHEN, SYDVKM. CDR3 in DNA: TGTGCCAGCAGTTTAATTCCTGTGGGCAACACAGATACGCAGTATTTT. Translation: CASSLIPVGNTDTQYF.

The V and J genes are TRBV20-1 and TRBJ1-2, with 9 bases fitting TRBD1. The CDR3 covers 12 residues. Germline V gene lookup returns CDR1 DFQATT and CDR2 SNEGSKA (reference sequence). The junction had 2 bases not matched to a gene; V was cut back by 5 bases and J by 4 bases. This CDR3 reads CSARDRVYGYTF. In nucleotides, the CDR3 is TGCAGTGCTCGGGACAGGGTCTATGGCTACACCTTC.

The chain joins TRBV20-1 to TRBJ2-1; 11 positions agree with TRBD1. CDR3 length: 14 residues. V was pared by 6 bases and J by 6 bases, with 7 bases of the junction left unmatched. The germline gives CDR1 DFQATT, CDR2 SNEGSKA (reference sequence). DNA for the CDR3: TGCAGTGCCACTGGGACAGGGGGAGGCAATGAGCAGTTCTTC. Its translation: CSATGTGGGNEQFF.

This clonotype was observed a few times. The rearrangement links TRBV20-1 to TRBJ1-4; D is possibly TRBD1 (5 bases). CDR1 is DFQATT, CDR2 SNEGSKA, per germline (reference sequence). CDR3 length: 15 amino acids. Trimming left V 2 bases short and J 3 bases short, with 13 bases between. CDR3 nucleotide sequence: TGCAGTGCTAGATCAGGGAACGGGGCTAATGAAAAACTGTTTTTT. Its protein is CSARSGNGANEKLFF.

This clonotype was seen ten or more times. J is TRBJ1-1 and V is TRBV12-3 or TRBV12-4, with D unresolved. This CDR3 has 15 residues. Trimming pared 8 bases from V and 4 bases from J, leaving 20 bases between. CDR3 loop: CASGIAGSLVTEAFF. CDR3 coding DNA: TGTGCCAGCGGCATCGCCGGAAGTCTGGTCACTGAAGCTTTCTTT.

This clonotype showed up many times. The chain joins TRBV29-1 to TRBJ2-3, with 10 bases lining up with TRBD2. CDR3 length: 16 residues. Germline assignment: CDR1 SQVTM and CDR2 ANQGSEA. The V segment lost 1 base and the J segment 2 bases; nucleotides outside the gene matches: 6. CDR3 DNA sequence: TGCAGCGTTGAAGGCAAGCGGGGGGGCTACACAGATACGCAGTATTTT. Encoded protein: CSVEGKRGGYTDTQYF.

This clonotype has a count of ten or more. This rearrangement joins TRBV20-1 to TRBJ1-5; TRBD1 aligns across 8 bases. Germline lookup yields CDR1 DFQATT and CDR2 SNEGSKA (reference sequence). The CDR3 length is 19 residues. V lost 0 bases to trimming and J lost 0 bases; unmatched junction nucleotides: 13. Here the CDR3 reads CSARDGTDRDPYSNQPQHF. The CDR3 region has the DNA TGCAGTGCTAGAGATGGTACGGACAGGGATCCCTATAGCAATCAGCCCCAGCATTTT.

This clonotype was seen many times. The rearrangement uses TRBV12-5 and TRBJ2-2; D remains ambiguous. This CDR3 has 15 amino acids. In germline, CDR1 is LGHNT, CDR2 FRNRAP. V lost 0 bases and J lost 6, with 11 bases in between. Here the CDR3 DNA reads TGTGCTAGTGGTTTGGTTCCTTTAAATCCCGGGGAGCTGTTTTTT. Translation gives CASGLVPLNPGELFF.

This clonotype was observed at least ten times. The CDR3 is CAISESGVGSPLHF. CDR3 in DNA: TGTGCCATCAGTGAGTCAGGGGTCGGTTCACCCCTCCACTTT. The chain joins TRBV10-3 to TRBJ1-6, with a possible D match to TRBD1 (5 bases). CDR3 length: 14 residues. Germline CDR1 reads ENHRY; CDR2 reads SYGVKD. V gave up 0 bases and J gave up 9 bases, with 9 bases separating them.

The rearrangement uses TRBV6-2 or TRBV6-3 and TRBJ1-5; tentative D call: TRBD1 (5 bases). Germline V gives CDR1 MNHEY, CDR2 SVGEGT. V gave up 6 bases and J gave up 2 bases, with 20 bases separating them. The CDR3 totals 17 residues. This CDR3 reads CASSARDSPLGNQPQHF. The CDR3, as DNA: TGTGCCAGCAGCGCGAGAGACAGCCCCTTGGGCAATCAGCCCCAGCATTTT.

The chain employs TRBV24-1 and TRBJ2-3; 9 nucleotides match TRBD2. CDR3 length equals 15 residues. V shed 12 bases, J shed 0 bases, and the junction held 9 bases outside the gene matches. CDR1 and CDR2 from the germline V gene are KGHDR and SFDVKD. CDR3: CASQPSGASTDTQYF. The CDR3 DNA reads TGTGCCTCTCAGCCTAGCGGGGCGAGCACAGATACGCAGTATTTT.

In the case of this clonotype: This may stem from a read error, because a much larger clone lies one nucleotide away. The rearrangement links TRBV7-8 to TRBJ2-3; D perhaps matches TRBD2 (6 bases). With 5 bases removed from V and 5 bases from J, the gap between germline ends came to 17 bases. The CDR3 length is 15 residues. CDR1 and CDR2 (germline): SGHVS, FQNEAQ. This CDR3 reads CASSLSGGKIDTQYF. The CDR3 nucleotides are TGTGCCAGCAGCCTCTCTGGGGGGAAAATAGATACGCAGTATTTT.

This clonotype was recorded many times. J is TRBJ2-3 and V is TRBV6-5, with 7 positions matching TRBD1. V lost 1 base to trimming and J lost 3 bases; unmatched junction nucleotides: 7. Germline loops: CDR1 MNHEY, CDR2 SVGAGI. The CDR3 contains 16 residues. Here the CDR3 DNA reads TGTGCCAGCAGTTACTTCCGGACAGGTTTAACAGATACGCAGTATTTT. Its protein is CASSYFRTGLTDTQYF.

The V gene is TRBV5-1, the J gene TRBJ2-7, with a tentative D call TRBD2 (6 bases). The CDR3 sequence is 12 residues long. The germline V gene encodes CDR1 SGHRS and CDR2 YFSETQ. The V gene lost 4 bases and the J gene lost 7 bases, with 12 bases spanning the gap. The CDR3 here is CASSGDLGEQYV. Written as DNA, the CDR3 is TGCGCCAGCAGCGGGGACTTGGGGGAGCAGTACGTC.

CDR3 in amino acids: CAIHQGPGKPQHF. The CDR3 coding sequence is TGTGCCATCCATCAGGGGCCGGGTAAGCCCCAGCATTTT. The chain links TRBV12-3 or TRBV12-4 to TRBJ1-5; TRBD1 might be the D (6 bases). CDR3 size: 13 residues. Trimming left V 10 bases short and J 8 bases short, with 18 bases between.

The gene calls are TRBV5-1 and TRBJ2-7; possible D gene TRBD1, 6 bases. This CDR3 is 16 amino acids long. CDR1 and CDR2 from the germline V gene are SGHRS and YFSETQ. Trimming removed 4 bases from V and 7 bases from J, with 24 bases in between. CDR3 loop: CASSTAGTTMNNEQYF. DNA for the CDR3: TGCGCCAGCAGCACAGCCGGGACAACCATGAATAATGAGCAGTACTTC.

This chain uses TRBV9 with TRBJ2-7; 7 bases match TRBD2. The CDR3 runs to 15 residues. Germline V gene sequence: CDR1 SGDLS, CDR2 YYNGEE. Trimming cost V 3 bases and J 3 bases; bases outside gene matches: 9. The CDR3, as DNA: TGTGCCAGCAGCGCGGGGGGACGCGATGACTACGAGCAGTACTTC. Translating it yields CASSAGGRDDYEQYF.

There are a few counts of this clonotype. The V and J genes are TRBV20-1 and TRBJ1-1; TRBD1 agrees at 8 bases. Per the germline V gene, CDR1 is DFQATT and CDR2 is SNEGSKA (reference sequence). The ends lost 6 bases at V and 5 bases at J; junction bases unmatched: 11. CDR3 length: 14 residues. The CDR3 protein is CSAMLQGAGTEAFF. CDR3 sequence (DNA): TGCAGTGCCATGCTGCAGGGGGCGGGAACTGAAGCTTTCTTT.

In this sample, this clonotype turned up many times. V gene TRBV5-4 combines with J gene TRBJ2-1; 8 nucleotides align to TRBD1. The V gene's germline CDR1 is SGHNT and CDR2 YYREEE (reference sequence). Trimming took 2 bases from V and 0 from J; bases not matched to a gene: 4. The CDR3 spans 16 residues. The DNA for the CDR3 is TGTGCCAGCAGCTTTGAGACAGGGGTCTCCTACAATGAGCAGTTCTTC. This codes for CASSFETGVSYNEQFF. The full variable domain, rest sourced from reference TRBV5-4 and TRBJ2-1, is ETGVTQSPTHLIKTRGQQVTLRCSSQSGHNTVSWYQQALGQGPQFIFQYYREEENGRGNFPPRFSGLQFPNYSSELNVNALELDDSALYLCASSFETGVSYNEQFFGPGTRLTVL.

The genes are TRBV12-5 and TRBJ2-5; TRBD1 matches at 10 bases. The germline CDR1 and CDR2 sequences are LGHNT and FRNRAP. This CDR3 spans 16 amino acids. The V segment lost 3 bases and the J segment 3 bases; nucleotides outside the gene matches: 7. CDR3 residues: CASGFSSGTGEETQYF. The CDR3 nucleotides read TGTGCTAGTGGTTTCTCCTCCGGGACAGGGGAAGAGACCCAGTACTTC.

This clonotype was observed at least ten times. This sequence joins TRBV12-3 or TRBV12-4 and TRBJ2-5, with 8 nucleotides matching TRBD1. The CDR3 length is 15 residues. With V trimmed by 6 bases and J by 2 bases, 8 bases remained unmatched. The CDR3 spells CASRRQGNGQETQYF. The CDR3 nucleotides read TGTGCCAGCAGACGACAGGGGAACGGACAAGAGACCCAGTACTTC.

The CDR3 sequence: CASSLVRAGGLYEQYF. In nucleotides, the CDR3 is TGTGCCAGCAGCCTAGTGAGGGCGGGGGGGCTCTACGAGCAGTACTTC. The chain is built from TRBV7-2 and TRBJ2-7, with TRBD2 matching 9 bases. Germline values: CDR1 SGHTA, CDR2 FQGNSA. J lost 3 bases, V lost 5 bases, and 11 bases had no gene match. This CDR3 contains 16 residues.